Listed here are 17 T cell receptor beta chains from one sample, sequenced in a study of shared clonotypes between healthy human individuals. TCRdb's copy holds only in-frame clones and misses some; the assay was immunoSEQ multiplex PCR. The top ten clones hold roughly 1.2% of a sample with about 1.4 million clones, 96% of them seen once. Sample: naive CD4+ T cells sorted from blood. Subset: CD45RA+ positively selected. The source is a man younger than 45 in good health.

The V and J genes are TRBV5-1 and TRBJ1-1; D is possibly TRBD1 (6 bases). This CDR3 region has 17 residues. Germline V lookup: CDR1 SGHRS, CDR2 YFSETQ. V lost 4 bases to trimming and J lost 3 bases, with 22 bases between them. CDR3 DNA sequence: TGCGCCAGCAGCCCCCGGGGGGCAGGGCGGTATGACACTGAAGCTTTCTTT. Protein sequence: CASSPRGAGRYDTEAFF.

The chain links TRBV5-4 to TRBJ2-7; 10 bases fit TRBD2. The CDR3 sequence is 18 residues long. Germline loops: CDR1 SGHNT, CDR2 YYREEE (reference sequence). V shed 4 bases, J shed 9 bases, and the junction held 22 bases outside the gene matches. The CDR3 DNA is TGTGCCAGCAGCCCGGGACGGCTAGCGGGAGTCGAATTCCTCGGGCAGTACTTC. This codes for CASSPGRLAGVEFLGQYF.

The CDR3 is CASSFSLAGGPDTGELFF. The CDR3 bases are TGTGCCAGCAGCTTTTCCTTAGCGGGAGGGCCGGACACCGGGGAGCTGTTTTTT. The rearrangement uses TRBV5-6 and TRBJ2-2; 11 bases are shared with TRBD2. Trimming took 2 bases from V and 3 from J; bases not matched to a gene: 9. Germline lookup yields CDR1 SGHDT and CDR2 YYEEEE. This CDR3 has 18 residues.

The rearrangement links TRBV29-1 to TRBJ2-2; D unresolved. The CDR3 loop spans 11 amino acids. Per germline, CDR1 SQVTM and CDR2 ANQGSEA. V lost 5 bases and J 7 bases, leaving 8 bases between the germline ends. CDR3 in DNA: TGCAGCGTTCTATTGGGCGGGGAGCTGTTTTTT. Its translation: CSVLLGGELFF.

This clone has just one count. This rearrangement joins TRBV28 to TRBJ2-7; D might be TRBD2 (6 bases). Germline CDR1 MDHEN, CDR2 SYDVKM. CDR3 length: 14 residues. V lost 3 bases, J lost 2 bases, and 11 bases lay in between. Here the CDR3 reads CASSFGGDPYEQYF. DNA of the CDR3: TGTGCCAGCAGTTTCGGAGGGGACCCCTACGAGCAGTACTTC. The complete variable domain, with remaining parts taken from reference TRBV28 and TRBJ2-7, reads DVKVTQSSRYLVKRTGEKVFLECVQDMDHENMFWYRQDPGLGLRLIYFSYDVKMKEKGDIPEGYSVSREKKERFSLILESASTNQTSMYLCASSFGGDPYEQYFGPGTRLTVT.

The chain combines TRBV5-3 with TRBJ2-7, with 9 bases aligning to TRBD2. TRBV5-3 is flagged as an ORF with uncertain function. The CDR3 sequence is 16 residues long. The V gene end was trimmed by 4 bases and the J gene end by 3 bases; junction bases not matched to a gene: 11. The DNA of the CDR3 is TGTGCCAGAAGCCCAACCCCCGGGACTAGCTTCTACGAGCAGTACTTC. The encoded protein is CARSPTPGTSFYEQYF.

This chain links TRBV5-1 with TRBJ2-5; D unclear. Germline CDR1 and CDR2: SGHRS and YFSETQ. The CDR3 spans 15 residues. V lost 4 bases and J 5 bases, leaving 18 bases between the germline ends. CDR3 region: CASSVIPTDEETQYF. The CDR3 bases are TGCGCCAGCAGCGTCATTCCCACGGATGAGGAGACCCAGTACTTC.

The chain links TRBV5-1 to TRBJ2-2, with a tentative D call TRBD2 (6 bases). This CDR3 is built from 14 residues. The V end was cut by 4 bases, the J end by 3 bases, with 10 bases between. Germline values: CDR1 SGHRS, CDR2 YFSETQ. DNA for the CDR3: TGCGCCAGCAGCACGGGACTTGACACCGGGGAGCTGTTTTTT. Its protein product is CASSTGLDTGELFF. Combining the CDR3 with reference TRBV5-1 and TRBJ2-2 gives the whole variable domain KAGVTQTPRYLIKTRGQQVTLSCSPISGHRSVSWYQQTPGQGLQFLFEYFSETQRNKGNFPGRFSGRQFSNSRSEMNVSTLELGDSALYLCASSTGLDTGELFFGEGSRLTVL.

In nucleotides, the CDR3 is TGTGCCAGCAGCTTGGTAAAGCGGAGATCCTACGAGCAGTACTTC. Its protein product is CASSLVKRRSYEQYF. This chain links TRBV5-6 with TRBJ2-7; D may be TRBD2 (5 bases). Germline V gives CDR1 SGHDT, CDR2 YYEEEE. The V end lost 0 bases, the J end lost 1 base, and 11 bases lay between the germline ends. The CDR3 is 15 amino acids.

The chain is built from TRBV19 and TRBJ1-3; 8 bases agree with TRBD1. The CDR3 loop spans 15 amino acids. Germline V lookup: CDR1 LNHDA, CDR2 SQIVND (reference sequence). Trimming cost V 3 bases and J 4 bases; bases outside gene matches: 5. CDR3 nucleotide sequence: TGTGCCAGTAGTATGGAAGGACAGGGAGGAAACACCATATATTTT. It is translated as CASSMEGQGGNTIYF.

CDR3: CASSLATIRDTPYGYTF. In DNA, the CDR3 is TGTGCCAGCAGCTTGGCCACTATCAGGGACACTCCCTATGGCTACACCTTC. V is TRBV7-2 and J is TRBJ1-2; D possibly corresponds to TRBD1 (6 bases). V lost 3 bases and J 4 bases, leaving 21 bases between the germline ends. This CDR3 is built from 17 residues. CDR1 and CDR2 (germline): SGHTA, FQGNSA.

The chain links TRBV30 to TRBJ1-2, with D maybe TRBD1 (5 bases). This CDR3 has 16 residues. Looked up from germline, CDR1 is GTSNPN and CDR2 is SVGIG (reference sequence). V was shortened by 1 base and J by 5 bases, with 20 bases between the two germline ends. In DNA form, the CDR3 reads TGTGCCTGGAGTGGGGGTTGGGGGGAGACCCGTTATGGCTACACCTTC. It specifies CAWSGGWGETRYGYTF.

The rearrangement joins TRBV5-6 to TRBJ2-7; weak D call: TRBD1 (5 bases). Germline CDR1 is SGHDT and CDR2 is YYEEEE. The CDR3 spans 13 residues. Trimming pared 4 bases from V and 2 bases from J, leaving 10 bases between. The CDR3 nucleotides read TGTGCCAGCAGCCTGTGGGGCCCCTACGAGCAGTACTTC. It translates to CASSLWGPYEQYF.

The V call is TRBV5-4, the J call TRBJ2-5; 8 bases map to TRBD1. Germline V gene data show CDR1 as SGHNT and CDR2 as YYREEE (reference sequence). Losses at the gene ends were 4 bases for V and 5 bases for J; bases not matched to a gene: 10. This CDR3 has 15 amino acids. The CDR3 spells CASSTGQGVTETQYF. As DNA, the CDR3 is TGTGCCAGCAGCACCGGACAGGGAGTGACGGAGACCCAGTACTTC. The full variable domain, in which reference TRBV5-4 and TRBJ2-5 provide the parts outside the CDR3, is ETGVTQSPTHLIKTRGQQVTLRCSSQSGHNTVSWYQQALGQGPQFIFQYYREEENGRGNFPPRFSGLQFPNYSSELNVNALELDDSALYLCASSTGQGVTETQYFGPGTRLLVL.

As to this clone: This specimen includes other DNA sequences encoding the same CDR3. The CDR3 region is CASSGTDEKLFF. The CDR3 coding sequence is TGTGCCAGCAGTGGGACAGATGAAAAACTGTTTTTT. The chain links TRBV2 to TRBJ1-4, with a weak D call TRBD1 (6 bases). Looked up from germline, CDR1 is SNHLY and CDR2 is FYNNEI. The CDR3 consists of 12 residues. V lost 4 bases to trimming and J lost 6 bases, with 6 bases between them.

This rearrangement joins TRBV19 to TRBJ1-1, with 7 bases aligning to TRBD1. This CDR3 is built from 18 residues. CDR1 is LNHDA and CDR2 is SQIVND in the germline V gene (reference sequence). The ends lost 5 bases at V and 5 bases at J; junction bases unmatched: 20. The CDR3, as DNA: TGTGCCAGTAGTGTCTCGACAGGGTTGGGGAGGATAACGACTGAAGCTTTCTTT. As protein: CASSVSTGLGRITTEAFF.

CDR3 amino acids: CASRKRAEAFF. The CDR3 DNA is TGTGCCAGCAGGAAAAGGGCTGAAGCTTTCTTT. This chain joins TRBV7-9 and TRBJ1-1; D not certain. Trimming left V 6 bases short and J 6 bases short, with 8 bases between. The CDR3 sequence is 11 residues long. Germline V gene sequence: CDR1 SEHNR, CDR2 FQNEAQ (reference sequence).